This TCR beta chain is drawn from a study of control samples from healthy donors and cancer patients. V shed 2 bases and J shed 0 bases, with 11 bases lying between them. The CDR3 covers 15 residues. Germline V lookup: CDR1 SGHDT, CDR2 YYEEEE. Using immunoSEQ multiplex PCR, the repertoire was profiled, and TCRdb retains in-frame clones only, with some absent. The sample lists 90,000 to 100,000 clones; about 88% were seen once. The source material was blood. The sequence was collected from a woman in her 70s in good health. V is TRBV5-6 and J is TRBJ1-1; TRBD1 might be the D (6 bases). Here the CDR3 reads CASSFEGVMNTEAFF. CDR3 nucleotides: TGTGCCAGCAGCTTTGAGGGGGTCATGAACACTGAAGCTTTCTTT.